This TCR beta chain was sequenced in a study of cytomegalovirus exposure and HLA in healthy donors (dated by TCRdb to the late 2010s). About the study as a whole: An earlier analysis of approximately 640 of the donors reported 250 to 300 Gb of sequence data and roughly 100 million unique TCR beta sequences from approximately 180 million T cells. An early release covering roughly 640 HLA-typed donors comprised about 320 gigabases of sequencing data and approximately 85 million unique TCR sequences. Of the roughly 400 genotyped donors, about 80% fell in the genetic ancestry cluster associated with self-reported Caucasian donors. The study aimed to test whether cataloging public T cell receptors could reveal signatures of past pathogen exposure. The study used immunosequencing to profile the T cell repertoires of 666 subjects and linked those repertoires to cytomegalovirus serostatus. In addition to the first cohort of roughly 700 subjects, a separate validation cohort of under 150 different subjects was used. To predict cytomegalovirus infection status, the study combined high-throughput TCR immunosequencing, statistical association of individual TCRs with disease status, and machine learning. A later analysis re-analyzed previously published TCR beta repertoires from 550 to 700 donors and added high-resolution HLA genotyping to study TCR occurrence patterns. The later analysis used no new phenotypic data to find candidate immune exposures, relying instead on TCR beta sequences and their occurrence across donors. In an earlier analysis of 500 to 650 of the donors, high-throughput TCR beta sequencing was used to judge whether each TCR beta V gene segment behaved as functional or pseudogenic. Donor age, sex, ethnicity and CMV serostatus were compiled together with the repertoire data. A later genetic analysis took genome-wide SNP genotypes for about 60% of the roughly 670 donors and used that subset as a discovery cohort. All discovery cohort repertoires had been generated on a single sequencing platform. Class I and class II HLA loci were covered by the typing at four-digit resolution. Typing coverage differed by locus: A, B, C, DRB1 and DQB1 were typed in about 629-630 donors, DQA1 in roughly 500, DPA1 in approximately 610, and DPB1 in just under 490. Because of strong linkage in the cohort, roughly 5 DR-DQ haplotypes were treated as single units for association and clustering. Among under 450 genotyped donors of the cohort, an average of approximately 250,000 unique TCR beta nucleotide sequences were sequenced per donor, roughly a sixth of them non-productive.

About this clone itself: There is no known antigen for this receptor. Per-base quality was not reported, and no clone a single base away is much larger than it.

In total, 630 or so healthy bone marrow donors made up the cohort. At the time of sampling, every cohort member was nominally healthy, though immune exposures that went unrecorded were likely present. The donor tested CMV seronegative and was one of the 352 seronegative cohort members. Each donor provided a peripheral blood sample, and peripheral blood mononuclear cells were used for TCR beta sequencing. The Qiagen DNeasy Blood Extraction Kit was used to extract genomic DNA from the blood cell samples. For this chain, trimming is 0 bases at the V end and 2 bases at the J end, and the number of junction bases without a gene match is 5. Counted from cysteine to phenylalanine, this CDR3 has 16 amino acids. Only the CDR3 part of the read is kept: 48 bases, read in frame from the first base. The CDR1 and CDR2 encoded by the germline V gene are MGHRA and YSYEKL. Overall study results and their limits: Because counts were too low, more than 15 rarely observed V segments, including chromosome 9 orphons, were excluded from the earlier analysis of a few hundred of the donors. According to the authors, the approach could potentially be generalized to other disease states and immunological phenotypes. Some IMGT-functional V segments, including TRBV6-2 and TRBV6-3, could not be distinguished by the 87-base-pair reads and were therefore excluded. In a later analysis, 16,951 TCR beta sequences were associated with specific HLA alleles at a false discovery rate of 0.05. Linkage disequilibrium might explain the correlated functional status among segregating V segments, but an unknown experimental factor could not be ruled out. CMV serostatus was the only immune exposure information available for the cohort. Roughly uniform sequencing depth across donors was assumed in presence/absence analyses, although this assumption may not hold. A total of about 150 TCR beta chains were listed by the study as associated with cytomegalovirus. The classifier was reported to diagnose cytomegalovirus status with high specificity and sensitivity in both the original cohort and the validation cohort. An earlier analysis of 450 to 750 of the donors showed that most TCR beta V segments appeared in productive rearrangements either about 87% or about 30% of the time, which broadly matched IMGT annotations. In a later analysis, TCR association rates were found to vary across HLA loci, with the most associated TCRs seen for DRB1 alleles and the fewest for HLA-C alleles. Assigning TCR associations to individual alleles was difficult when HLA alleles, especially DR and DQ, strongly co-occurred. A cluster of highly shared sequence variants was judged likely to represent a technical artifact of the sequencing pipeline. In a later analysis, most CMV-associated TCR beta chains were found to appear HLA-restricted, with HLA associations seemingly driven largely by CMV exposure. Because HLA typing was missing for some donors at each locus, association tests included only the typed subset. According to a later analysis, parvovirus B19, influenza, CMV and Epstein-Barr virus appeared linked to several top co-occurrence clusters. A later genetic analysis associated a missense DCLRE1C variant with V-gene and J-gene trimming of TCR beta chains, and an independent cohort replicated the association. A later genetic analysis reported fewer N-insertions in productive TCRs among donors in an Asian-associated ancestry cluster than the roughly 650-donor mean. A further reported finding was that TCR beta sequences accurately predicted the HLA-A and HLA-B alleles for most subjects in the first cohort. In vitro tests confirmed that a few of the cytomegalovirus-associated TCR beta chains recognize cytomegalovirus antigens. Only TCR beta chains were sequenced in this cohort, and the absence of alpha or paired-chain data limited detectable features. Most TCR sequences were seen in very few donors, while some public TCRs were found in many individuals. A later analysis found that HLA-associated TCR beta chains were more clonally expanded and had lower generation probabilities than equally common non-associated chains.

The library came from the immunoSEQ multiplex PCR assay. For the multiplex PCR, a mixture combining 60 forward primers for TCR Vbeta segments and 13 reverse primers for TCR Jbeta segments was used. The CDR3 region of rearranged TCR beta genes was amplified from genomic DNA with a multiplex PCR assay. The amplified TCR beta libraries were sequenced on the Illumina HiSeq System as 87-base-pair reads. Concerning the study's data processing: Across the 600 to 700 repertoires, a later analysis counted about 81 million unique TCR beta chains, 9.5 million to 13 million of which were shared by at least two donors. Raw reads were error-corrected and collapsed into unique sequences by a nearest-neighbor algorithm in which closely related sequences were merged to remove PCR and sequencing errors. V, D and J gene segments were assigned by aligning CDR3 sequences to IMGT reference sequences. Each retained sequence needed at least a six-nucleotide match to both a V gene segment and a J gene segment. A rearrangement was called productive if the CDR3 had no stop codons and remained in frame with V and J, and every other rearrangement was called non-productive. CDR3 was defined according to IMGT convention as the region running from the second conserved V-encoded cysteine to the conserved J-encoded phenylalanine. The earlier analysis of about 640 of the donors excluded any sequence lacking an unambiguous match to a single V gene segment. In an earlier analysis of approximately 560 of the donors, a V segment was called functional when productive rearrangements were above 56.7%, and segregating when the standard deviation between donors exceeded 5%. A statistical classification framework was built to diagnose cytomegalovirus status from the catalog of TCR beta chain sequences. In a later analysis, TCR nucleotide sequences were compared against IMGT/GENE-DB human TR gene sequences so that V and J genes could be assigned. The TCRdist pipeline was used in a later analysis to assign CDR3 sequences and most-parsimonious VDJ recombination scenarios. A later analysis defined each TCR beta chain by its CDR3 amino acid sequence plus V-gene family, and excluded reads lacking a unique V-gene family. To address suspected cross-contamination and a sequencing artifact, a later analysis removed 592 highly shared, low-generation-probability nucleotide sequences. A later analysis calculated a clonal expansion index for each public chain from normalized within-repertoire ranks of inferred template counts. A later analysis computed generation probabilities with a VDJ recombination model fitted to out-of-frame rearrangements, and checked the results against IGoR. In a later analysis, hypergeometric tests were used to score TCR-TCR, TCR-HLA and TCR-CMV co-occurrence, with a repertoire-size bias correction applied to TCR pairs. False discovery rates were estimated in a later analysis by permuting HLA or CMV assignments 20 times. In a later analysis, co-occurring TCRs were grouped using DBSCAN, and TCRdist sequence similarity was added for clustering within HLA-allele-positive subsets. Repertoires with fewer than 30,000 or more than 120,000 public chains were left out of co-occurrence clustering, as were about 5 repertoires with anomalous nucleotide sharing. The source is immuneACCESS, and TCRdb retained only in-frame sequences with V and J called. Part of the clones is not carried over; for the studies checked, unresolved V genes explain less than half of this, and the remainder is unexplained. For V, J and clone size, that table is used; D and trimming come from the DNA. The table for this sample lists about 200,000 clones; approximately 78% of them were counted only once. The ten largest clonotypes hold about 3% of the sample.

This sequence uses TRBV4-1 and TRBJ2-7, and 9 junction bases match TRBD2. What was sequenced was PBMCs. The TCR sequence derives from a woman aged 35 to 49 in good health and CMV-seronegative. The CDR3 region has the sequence CASSQDRAGGAYEQYF. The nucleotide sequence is TGCGCCAGCAGCCAAGATCGGGCGGGAGGGGCCTACGAGCAGTACTTC.